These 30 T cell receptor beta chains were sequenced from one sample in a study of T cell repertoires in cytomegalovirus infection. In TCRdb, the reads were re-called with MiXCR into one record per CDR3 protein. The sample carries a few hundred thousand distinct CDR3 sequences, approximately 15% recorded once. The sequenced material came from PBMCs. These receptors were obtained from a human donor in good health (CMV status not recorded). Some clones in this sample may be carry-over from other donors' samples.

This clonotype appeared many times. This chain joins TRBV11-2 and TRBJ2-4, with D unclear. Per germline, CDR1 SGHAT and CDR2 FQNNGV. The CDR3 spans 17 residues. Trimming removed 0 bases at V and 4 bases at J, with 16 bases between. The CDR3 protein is CASSLDRGNTWKNIQYF. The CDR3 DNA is TGTGCCAGCAGCTTAGATAGAGGAAATACCTGGAAAAACATTCAGTACTTC.

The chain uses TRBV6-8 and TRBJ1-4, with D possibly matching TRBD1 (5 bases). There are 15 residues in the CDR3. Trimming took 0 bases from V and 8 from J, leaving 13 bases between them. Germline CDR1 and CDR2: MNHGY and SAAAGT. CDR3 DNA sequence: TGTGCCAGCAGTTACTCTGGGACGCAAGGGGAAAAACTGTTTTTT. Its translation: CASSYSGTQGEKLFF.

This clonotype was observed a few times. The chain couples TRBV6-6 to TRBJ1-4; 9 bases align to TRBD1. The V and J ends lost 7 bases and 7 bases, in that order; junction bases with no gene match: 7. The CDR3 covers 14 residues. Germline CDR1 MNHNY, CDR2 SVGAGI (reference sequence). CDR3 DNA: TGTGCCAGCACCCCGACAGGGGGAGCTGAAAAACTGTTTTTT. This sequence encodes CASTPTGGAEKLFF.

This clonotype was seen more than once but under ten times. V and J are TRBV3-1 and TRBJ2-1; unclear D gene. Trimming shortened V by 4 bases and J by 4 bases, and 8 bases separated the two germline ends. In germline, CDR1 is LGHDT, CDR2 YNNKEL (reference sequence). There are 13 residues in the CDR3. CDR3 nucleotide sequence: TGTGCCAGCAGCCCCGAGGCTTACAATGAGCAGTTCTTC. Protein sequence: CASSPEAYNEQFF.

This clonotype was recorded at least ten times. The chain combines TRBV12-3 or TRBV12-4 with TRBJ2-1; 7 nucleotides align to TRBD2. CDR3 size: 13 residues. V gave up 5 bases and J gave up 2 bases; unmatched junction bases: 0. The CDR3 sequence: CASSRGAYNEQFF. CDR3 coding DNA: TGTGCCAGCAGTCGGGGGGCCTACAATGAGCAGTTCTTC.

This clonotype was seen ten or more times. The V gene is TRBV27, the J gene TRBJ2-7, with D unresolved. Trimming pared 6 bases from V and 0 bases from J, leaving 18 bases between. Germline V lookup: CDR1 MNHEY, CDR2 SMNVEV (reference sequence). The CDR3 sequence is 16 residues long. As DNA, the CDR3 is TGTGCCAGCAGCTCTTCCGGGTCCAAATTCTCCTACGAGCAGTACTTC. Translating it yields CASSSSGSKFSYEQYF.

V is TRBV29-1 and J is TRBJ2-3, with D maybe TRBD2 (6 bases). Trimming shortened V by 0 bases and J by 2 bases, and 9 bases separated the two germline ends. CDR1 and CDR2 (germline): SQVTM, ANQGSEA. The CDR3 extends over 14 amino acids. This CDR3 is CSVEDPGLTDTQYF. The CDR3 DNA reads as TGCAGCGTTGAAGACCCGGGACTCACAGATACGCAGTATTTT.

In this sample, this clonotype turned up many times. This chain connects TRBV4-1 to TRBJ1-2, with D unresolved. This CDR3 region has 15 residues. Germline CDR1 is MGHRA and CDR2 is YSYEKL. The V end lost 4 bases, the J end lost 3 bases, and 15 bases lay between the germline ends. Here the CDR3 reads CASSPNSLPDYGYTF. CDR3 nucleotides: TGCGCCAGCAGCCCTAACTCCCTACCGGACTATGGCTACACCTTC.

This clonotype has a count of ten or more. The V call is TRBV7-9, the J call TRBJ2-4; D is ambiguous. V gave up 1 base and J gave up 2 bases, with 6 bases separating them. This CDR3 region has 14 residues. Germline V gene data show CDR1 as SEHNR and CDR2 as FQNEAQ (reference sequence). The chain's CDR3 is CASSLVGSKNIQYF. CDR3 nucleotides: TGTGCCAGCAGCTTAGTCGGCTCCAAAAACATTCAGTACTTC. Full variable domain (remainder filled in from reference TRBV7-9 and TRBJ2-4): DTGVSQNPRHKITKRGQNVTFRCDPISEHNRLYWYRQTLGQGPEFLTYFQNEAQLEKSRLLSDRFSAERPKGSFSTLEIQRTEQGDSAMYLCASSLVGSKNIQYFGAGTRLSVL.

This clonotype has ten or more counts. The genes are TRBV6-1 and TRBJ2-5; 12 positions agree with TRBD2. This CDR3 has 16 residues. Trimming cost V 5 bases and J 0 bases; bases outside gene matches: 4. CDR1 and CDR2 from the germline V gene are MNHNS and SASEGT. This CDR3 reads CASSIPSGRDQETQYF. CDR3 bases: TGTGCCAGCAGTATTCCTAGCGGGAGGGACCAAGAGACCCAGTACTTC.

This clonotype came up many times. The DNA of the CDR3 is TGTGCCAGCAGCTTTGGGGTGGGGTACACTGAAGCTTTCTTT. This sequence encodes CASSFGVGYTEAFF. V usage is TRBV7-9 and J usage is TRBJ1-1; D gene unclear. The CDR3 is 14 amino acids. Trimming shortened V by 3 bases and J by 3 bases, and 11 bases separated the two germline ends. CDR1 is SEHNR and CDR2 is FQNEAQ in the germline V gene (reference sequence). The variable domain in full, completed from reference TRBV7-9 and TRBJ1-1, reads DTGVSQNPRHKITKRGQNVTFRCDPISEHNRLYWYRQTLGQGPEFLTYFQNEAQLEKSRLLSDRFSAERPKGSFSTLEIQRTEQGDSAMYLCASSFGVGYTEAFFGQGTRLTVV.

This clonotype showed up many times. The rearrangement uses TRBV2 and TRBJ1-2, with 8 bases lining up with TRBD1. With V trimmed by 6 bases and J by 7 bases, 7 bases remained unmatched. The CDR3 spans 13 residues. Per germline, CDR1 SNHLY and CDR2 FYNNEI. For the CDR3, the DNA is TGTGCCAGCAGGGGACAGGTCCCTTTTGGCTACACCTTC. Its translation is CASRGQVPFGYTF. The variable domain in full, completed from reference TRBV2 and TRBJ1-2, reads EPEVTQTPSHQVTQMGQEVILRCVPISNHLYFYWYRQILGQKVEFLVSFYNNEISEKSEIFDDQFSVERPDGSNFTLKIRSTKLEDSAMYFCASRGQVPFGYTFGSGTRLTVV.

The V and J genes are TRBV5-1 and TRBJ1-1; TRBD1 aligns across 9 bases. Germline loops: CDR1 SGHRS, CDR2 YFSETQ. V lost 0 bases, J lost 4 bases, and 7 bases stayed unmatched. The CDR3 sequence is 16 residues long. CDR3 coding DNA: TGCGCCAGCAGCTTGGGGGGACAGGGAGGAATCACTGAAGCTTTCTTT. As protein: CASSLGGQGGITEAFF.

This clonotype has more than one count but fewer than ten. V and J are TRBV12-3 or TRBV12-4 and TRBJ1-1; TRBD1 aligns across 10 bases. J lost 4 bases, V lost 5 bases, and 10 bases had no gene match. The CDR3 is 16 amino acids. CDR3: CASSPTGTGVGTEAFF. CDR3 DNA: TGTGCCAGCAGTCCGACCGGGACAGGGGTTGGCACTGAAGCTTTCTTT.

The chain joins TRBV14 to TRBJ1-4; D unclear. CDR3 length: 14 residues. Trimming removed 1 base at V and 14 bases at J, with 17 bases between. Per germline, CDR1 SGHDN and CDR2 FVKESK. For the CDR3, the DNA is TGTGCCAGCAGCCAAGGAGGTCCCCCCCGGAGGCTGTTTTTT. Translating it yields CASSQGGPPRRLFF. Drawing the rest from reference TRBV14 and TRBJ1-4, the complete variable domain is EAGVTQFPSHSVIEKGQTVTLRCDPISGHDNLYWYRRVMGKEIKFLLHFVKESKQDESGMPNNRFLAERTGGTYSTLKVQPAELEDSGVYFCASSQGGPPRRLFFGSGTQLSVL.

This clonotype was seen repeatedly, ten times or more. CDR3 in amino acids: CASSYLAGTLDLETQYF. DNA of the CDR3: TGTGCCAGCAGCTACCTAGCGGGAACCCTCGATCTGGAGACCCAGTACTTC. V gene TRBV7-2 combines with J gene TRBJ2-5, with 9 bases matching TRBD2. The CDR3 is 17 residues long. Germline CDR1 and CDR2: SGHTA and FQGNSA. Unmatched junction bases numbered 14, after V lost 4 bases and J lost 5 bases.

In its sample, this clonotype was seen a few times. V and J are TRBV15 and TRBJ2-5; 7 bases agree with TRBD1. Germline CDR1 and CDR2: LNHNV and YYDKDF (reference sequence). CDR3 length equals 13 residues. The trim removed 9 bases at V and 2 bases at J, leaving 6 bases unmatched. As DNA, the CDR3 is TGTGCCACTTGTGGGGGACAGCAAGAGACCCAGTACTTC. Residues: CATCGGQQETQYF.

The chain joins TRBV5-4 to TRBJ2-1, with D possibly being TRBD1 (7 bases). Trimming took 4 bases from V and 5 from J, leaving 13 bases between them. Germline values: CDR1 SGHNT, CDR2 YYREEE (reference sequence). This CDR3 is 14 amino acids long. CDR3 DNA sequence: TGTGCCAGCAGCAGCCGCGGGACAGACAATGAGCAGTTCTTC. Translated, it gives CASSSRGTDNEQFF.

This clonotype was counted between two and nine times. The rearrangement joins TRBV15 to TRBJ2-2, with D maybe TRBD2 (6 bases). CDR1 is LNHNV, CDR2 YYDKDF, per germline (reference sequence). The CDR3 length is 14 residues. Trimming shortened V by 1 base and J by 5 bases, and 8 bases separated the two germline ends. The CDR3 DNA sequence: TGTGCCACCAGCAGAGCGGGAGCAACCGGGGAGCTGTTTTTT. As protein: CATSRAGATGELFF.

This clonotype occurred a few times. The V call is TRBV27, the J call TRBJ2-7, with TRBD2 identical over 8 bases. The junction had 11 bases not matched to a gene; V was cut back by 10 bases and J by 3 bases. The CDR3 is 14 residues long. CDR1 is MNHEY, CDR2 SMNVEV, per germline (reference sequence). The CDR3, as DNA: TGTGCCACACGCCCCTTCGGGGGGGGCTACGAGCAGTACTTC. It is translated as CATRPFGGGYEQYF.

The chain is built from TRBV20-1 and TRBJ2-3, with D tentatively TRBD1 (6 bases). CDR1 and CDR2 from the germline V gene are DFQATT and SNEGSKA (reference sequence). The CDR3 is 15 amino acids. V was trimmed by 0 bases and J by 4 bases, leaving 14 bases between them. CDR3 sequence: CSARDLWQGSDTQYF. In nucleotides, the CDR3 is TGCAGTGCTAGAGATTTGTGGCAGGGGTCAGATACGCAGTATTTT.

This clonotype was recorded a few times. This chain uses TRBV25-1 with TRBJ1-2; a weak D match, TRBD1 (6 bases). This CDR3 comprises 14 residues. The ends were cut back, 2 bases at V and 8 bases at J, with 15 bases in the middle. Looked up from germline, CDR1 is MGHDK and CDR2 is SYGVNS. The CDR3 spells CASSEQGGARGYTF. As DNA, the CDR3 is TGTGCCAGCAGTGAACAAGGGGGGGCAAGGGGCTACACCTTC.

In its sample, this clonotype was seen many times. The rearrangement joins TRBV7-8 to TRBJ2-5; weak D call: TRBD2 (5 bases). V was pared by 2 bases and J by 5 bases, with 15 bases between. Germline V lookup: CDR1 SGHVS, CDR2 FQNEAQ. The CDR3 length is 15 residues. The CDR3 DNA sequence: TGTGCCAGCAGCTTATGGCTAGCCGGATTGGAGACCCAGTACTTC. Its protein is CASSLWLAGLETQYF.

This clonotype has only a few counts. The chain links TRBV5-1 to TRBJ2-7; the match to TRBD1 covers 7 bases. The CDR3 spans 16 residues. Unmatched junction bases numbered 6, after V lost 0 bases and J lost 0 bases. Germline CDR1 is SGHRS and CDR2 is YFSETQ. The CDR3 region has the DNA TGCGCCAGCAGCTTGGGAGGACAGGTTAGCTCCTACGAGCAGTACTTC. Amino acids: CASSLGGQVSSYEQYF. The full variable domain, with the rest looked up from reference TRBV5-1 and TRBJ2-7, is KAGVTQTPRYLIKTRGQQVTLSCSPISGHRSVSWYQQTPGQGLQFLFEYFSETQRNKGNFPGRFSGRQFSNSRSEMNVSTLELGDSALYLCASSLGGQVSSYEQYFGPGTRLTVT.

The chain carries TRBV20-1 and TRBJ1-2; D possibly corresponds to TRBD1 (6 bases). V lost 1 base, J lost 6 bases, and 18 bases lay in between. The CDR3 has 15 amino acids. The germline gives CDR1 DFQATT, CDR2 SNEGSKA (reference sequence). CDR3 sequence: CSARGPGGAGNGYTF. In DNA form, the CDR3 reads TGCAGTGCTAGAGGTCCGGGGGGCGCGGGTAATGGCTACACCTTC.

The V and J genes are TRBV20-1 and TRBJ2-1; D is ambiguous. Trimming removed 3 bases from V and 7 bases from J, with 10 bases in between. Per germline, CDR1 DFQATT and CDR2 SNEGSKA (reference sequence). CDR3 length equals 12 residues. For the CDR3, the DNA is TGCAGTGCTAGGGTACCCGGTAATGAGCAGTTCTTC. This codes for CSARVPGNEQFF.

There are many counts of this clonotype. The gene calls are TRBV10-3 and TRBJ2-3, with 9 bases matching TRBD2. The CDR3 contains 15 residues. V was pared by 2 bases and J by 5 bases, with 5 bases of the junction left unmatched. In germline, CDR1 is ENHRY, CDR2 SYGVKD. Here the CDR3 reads CAISEAGGPRDTQYF. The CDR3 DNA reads TGTGCCATCAGTGAGGCGGGAGGGCCTCGAGATACGCAGTATTTT.

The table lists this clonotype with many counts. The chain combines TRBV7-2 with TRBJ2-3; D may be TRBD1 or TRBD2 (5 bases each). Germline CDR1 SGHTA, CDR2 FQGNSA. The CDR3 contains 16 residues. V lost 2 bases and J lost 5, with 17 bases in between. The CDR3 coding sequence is TGTGCCAGCAGCTTAAATTCAGTGGGGACCCAAGATACGCAGTATTTT. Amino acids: CASSLNSVGTQDTQYF.

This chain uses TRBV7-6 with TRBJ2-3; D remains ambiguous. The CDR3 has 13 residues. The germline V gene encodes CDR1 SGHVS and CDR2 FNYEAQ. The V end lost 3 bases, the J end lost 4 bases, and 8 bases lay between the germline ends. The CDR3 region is CASSFSGPDTQYF. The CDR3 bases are TGTGCCAGCAGCTTTTCAGGACCAGATACGCAGTATTTT.

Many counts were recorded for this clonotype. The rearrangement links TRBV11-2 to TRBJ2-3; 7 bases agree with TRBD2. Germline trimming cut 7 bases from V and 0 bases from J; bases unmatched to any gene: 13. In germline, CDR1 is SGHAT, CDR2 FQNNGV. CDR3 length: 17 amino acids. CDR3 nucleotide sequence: TGTGCCAGCACCAACCCGGGAGGAGCGGGCAGCACAGATACGCAGTATTTT. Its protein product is CASTNPGGAGSTDTQYF.